This T cell receptor (beta chain) was documented in a study of OX40 agonist ivuxolimab in advanced cancers. Study overall: Checkpoint inhibitors had been given previously to approximately 40% of patients.

Overall study results and limits: Specificity for antigen went undetermined in the expanded peripheral T cells. It was also the case that some nonresponders had low normalized T-cell clonal expansion.

Trimming removed 2 bases from V and 5 bases from J, with 3 bases in between. CDR1 and CDR2 from the germline V gene are MNHEY and SVGAGI. The CDR3 is 12 amino acids. As for this clone: What it binds is unknown. The sample contains more than one DNA sequence encoding this CDR3.

Patients who had autoimmune disease history or got systemic immunosuppression were left out. The data were produced by immunoSEQ multiplex PCR, yet TCRdb's version contains in-frame clones alone and is incomplete. This sample has more than 35,000 clones, with around 80% found just once. V and J are TRBV6-5 and TRBJ2-2; no firm D call. The TCR comes from an adult with an advanced solid tumor such as melanoma, head and neck, liver or kidney cancer. Sequenced material: CD4+ or CD8+ T cells sorted from blood, taken in a trial of the OX40 agonist ivuxolimab. DNA for the CDR3: TGTGCCAGCAGTTACGGAACCGGGGAGCTGTTTTTT. Encoded protein: CASSYGTGELFF.